One and the same sample provided the 14 T cell receptor beta chains below, sequenced in a study of cytomegalovirus exposure and HLA in healthy donors. The study ran its PCR with 60 Vbeta and 13 Jbeta primers. Sequencing was performed with immunoSEQ multiplex PCR; in TCRdb, only in-frame clones are kept and a portion is missing. The sample has approximately 100,000 clones, 76% seen once. Sequenced: PBMCs. The receptors derive from a woman in her 40s in good health and CMV-seropositive.

This clone was counted a few times. Other DNA sequences in the sample encode the same CDR3. The chain recombines TRBV2 with TRBJ2-3; D is perhaps TRBD1 (6 bases). Deletions cut 4 bases from V and 0 bases from J, with 11 bases between. Germline CDR1 is SNHLY and CDR2 is FYNNEI. The CDR3 is made up of 15 amino acids. The CDR3 sequence: CASSAGTHSTDTQYF. The DNA of the CDR3 is TGTGCCAGCAGTGCCGGGACACACAGCACAGATACGCAGTATTTT.

V and J are TRBV10-3 and TRBJ2-7; 7 bases agree with TRBD2. V trimming: 3 bases; J trimming: 9 bases; junction bases outside the gene matches: 17. The CDR3 contains 16 residues. CDR1 and CDR2 (germline): ENHRY, SYGVKD. The CDR3 protein is CAISDSGGPKVAGQYF. In DNA, the CDR3 is TGTGCCATCAGTGATTCGGGGGGACCGAAGGTGGCCGGGCAGTACTTC.

This clone was observed a handful of times. This CDR3 is CAGGKMGGRQPQHF. CDR3 sequence (DNA): TGTGCCGGAGGGAAAATGGGCGGACGGCAGCCCCAGCATTTT. This chain joins TRBV19 and TRBJ1-5, with D unclear. Trimming left V 11 bases short and J 7 bases short, with 21 bases between. The CDR3 is made up of 14 amino acids. Germline V gene lookup returns CDR1 LNHDA and CDR2 SQIVND (reference sequence).

On this clone itself: Germline is not matched at one junction end, which may reflect a read error. The chain couples TRBV7-9 to TRBJ2-3; 11 bases map to TRBD2. The CDR3 covers 18 residues. The V gene's germline CDR1 is SEHNR and CDR2 FQNEAQ (reference sequence). The CDR3 spells CSSSLAASGGSVTDTQYF. The CDR3 DNA sequence: TGTTCCAGCAGCTTAGCCGCTAGCGGGGGGTCTGTGACAGATACGCAGTATTTT. The full variable domain, in which reference TRBV7-9 and TRBJ2-3 provide the parts outside the CDR3, is DTGVSQNPRHKITKRGQNVTFRCDPISEHNRLYWYRQTLGQGPEFLTYFQNEAQLEKSRLLSDRFSAERPKGSFSTLEIQRTEQGDSAMYLCSSSLAASGGSVTDTQYFGPGTRLTVL.

This clone came up a few times. The genes are TRBV6-6 and TRBJ2-5; 7 bases match TRBD1. This CDR3 has 15 residues. The V gene end was trimmed by 6 bases and the J gene end by 2 bases; junction bases not matched to a gene: 9. Germline V gene lookup returns CDR1 MNHNY and CDR2 SVGAGI (reference sequence). CDR3 loop: CASRKDRVGQETQYF. In nucleotides, the CDR3 is TGTGCCAGCAGGAAAGACAGGGTCGGGCAAGAGACCCAGTACTTC.

This sequence joins TRBV10-1 and TRBJ2-2, with D maybe TRBD2 (6 bases). The CDR3 sequence is 13 residues long. Trimming cost V 4 bases and J 5 bases, with 8 bases left between them. Germline CDR1 and CDR2: WNHNN and SYGVQD (reference sequence). In DNA, the CDR3 is TGCGCCAGCAGTGTTCGGGGGACCGGGGAGCTGTTTTTT. This gives the protein CASSVRGTGELFF.

J is TRBJ1-2 and V is TRBV7-9; D is undetermined. There are 16 residues in the CDR3. Germline lookup yields CDR1 SEHNR and CDR2 FQNEAQ (reference sequence). Trimming pared 1 base from V and 6 bases from J, leaving 18 bases between. As DNA, the CDR3 is TGTGCCAGCAGCTTAGGACTGGCAGCGCCCATTGATGGCTACACCTTC. The encoded protein is CASSLGLAAPIDGYTF.

The V gene is TRBV5-3, the J gene TRBJ2-7; D may be TRBD1 (6 bases). TRBV5-3 is an ORF for which the function is uncertain. Trimming left V 3 bases short and J 3 bases short, with 13 bases between. The CDR3 has 14 residues. The CDR3 loop is CARSWDIWIYEQYF. In nucleotides, the CDR3 is TGTGCCAGAAGCTGGGACATTTGGATCTACGAGCAGTACTTC.

The rearrangement uses TRBV4-2 and TRBJ1-2; 12 bases are a match to TRBD1. The CDR3 totals 17 residues. The V gene's germline CDR1 is LGHNA and CDR2 YNFKEQ. J was trimmed by 0 bases and V by 0 bases; bases with no gene match: 2. The CDR3 sequence: CASSQDGTGGANYGYTF. In nucleotides, the CDR3 is TGTGCCAGCAGCCAAGATGGGACAGGGGGCGCTAACTATGGCTACACCTTC.

This chain uses TRBV7-2 with TRBJ2-7; 9 bases align to TRBD1. The CDR3 totals 14 residues. Germline trimming cut 5 bases from V and 3 bases from J; bases unmatched to any gene: 5. The germline V gene encodes CDR1 SGHTA and CDR2 FQGNSA. CDR3 region: CASSPQTGGYEQYF. The CDR3 nucleotides read TGTGCCAGCAGCCCCCAGACAGGGGGCTACGAGCAGTACTTC.

The rearrangement uses TRBV21-1 and TRBJ1-2; the table's D call, TRBD1, was not checked against the DNA. TRBV21-1 is an annotated pseudogene. The CDR3 is 16 amino acids. CDR3 nucleotides: TGTGCCAGCAGCAAAGCGGAGGGACAGAATAGCTATGGCTACACCTTC. Translating gives CASSKAEGQNSYGYTF.

This clone was found once. V gene TRBV30 combines with J gene TRBJ1-4, with a tentative D call TRBD1 (5 bases). This CDR3 is built from 12 residues. Germline V gene data show CDR1 as GTSNPN and CDR2 as SVGIG (reference sequence). The V gene lost 1 base and the J gene lost 8 bases, with 8 bases spanning the gap. CDR3 in amino acids: CAWSAGKEKLFF. The CDR3 nucleotides are TGTGCCTGGAGTGCAGGGAAGGAAAAACTGTTTTTT.

This sequence joins TRBV6-1 and TRBJ1-5, with no clear D. Trimming shortened V by 3 bases and J by 4 bases, and 10 bases separated the two germline ends. This CDR3 contains 14 residues. Germline V lookup: CDR1 MNHNS, CDR2 SASEGT. This CDR3 is CASSDRLANQPQHF. CDR3 coding DNA: TGTGCCAGCAGTGACAGATTAGCGAATCAGCCCCAGCATTTT.

CDR3 residues: CASSFPSLAGQNEQFF. The CDR3 coding sequence is TGTGCCAGCAGCTTCCCCTCCCTAGCGGGTCAGAATGAGCAGTTCTTC. This chain uses TRBV7-9 with TRBJ2-1; 8 positions match TRBD2. The V gene end was trimmed by 3 bases and the J gene end by 7 bases; junction bases not matched to a gene: 11. This CDR3 comprises 16 residues. Germline lookup yields CDR1 SEHNR and CDR2 FQNEAQ (reference sequence).